This TCR beta chain is drawn from a study of T cell responses to AZD1222 COVID-19 vaccine. Study-level background: Pooled together were second doses at about 4 or about 12 weeks.

General study findings and limits: Increases in Spike-specific TCR breadth and depth were seen after two AZD1222 doses. Females made up more of the donors, who were largely white British, and clonal diversity may have come out too low. Vaccine-associated CD4 TCRs spanned spike, dominant at 160-218 and 743-854.

Some clones are missing from TCRdb's copy, which holds only in-frame ones; the method was immunoSEQ multiplex PCR. Of more than 65,000 clones listed, 70% to 85% are singletons. Regarding this clone: The antigen is unknown.

V shed 5 bases and J shed 2 bases, with 13 bases lying between them. The CDR3 extends over 16 amino acids. Germline V gives CDR1 SGHTA, CDR2 FQGNSA. The receptor was isolated from an adult in good health. This chain uses TRBV7-2 with TRBJ2-6; either TRBD1 or TRBD2 may fit D (6 bases each). The input for sequencing was peripheral blood, taken on day 0 of AZD1222 vaccination. The CDR3 reads CASSLNRGPGANVLTF. The CDR3 DNA reads TGTGCCAGCAGCCTAAACCGGGGGCCTGGGGCCAACGTCCTGACTTTC. The full variable domain, rest sourced from reference TRBV7-2 and TRBJ2-6, is GAGVSQSPSNKVTEKGKDVELRCDPISGHTALYWYRQSLGQGLEFLIYFQGNSAPDKSGLPSDRFSAERTGGSVSTLTIQRTQQEDSAVYLCASSLNRGPGANVLTFGAGSRLTVL.